This TCR beta chain was sequenced during a study of blood T cell repertoires in COVID-19. The wider study: Material from acute and convalescent COVID-19 was sourced from the United States, Italy and Spain. From T cells, B-cell-depleted T cells, or PBMCs came the material, which was cDNA or gDNA.

Authors' methods: Cell counts per sample came from amplifying reference gene primers. The repertoire was sequenced with immunoSEQ multiplex PCR; TCRdb's copy has only in-frame clones and lacks some. Clone size and the V and J calls come from that table; the DNA yielded D and trimming. The sample has approximately 200,000 clones, approximately 84% seen once. The CDR3 spans 16 residues. Between the trimmed V and J ends, which lost 1 base and 3 bases, there was a span of 10 bases. The germline V gene encodes CDR1 SGHVS and CDR2 FNYEAQ. The specimen was peripheral blood. The J gene is TRBJ1-6, the V gene TRBV7-6; D unresolved. This sequence was found in a man aged 35 to 55 with active or convalescent COVID-19. The CDR3 loop reads CASSLGGDYYNSPLHF. The CDR3 nucleotides are TGTGCCAGCAGCTTAGGCGGGGATTACTATAATTCACCCCTCCACTTT.